This entry lists 4 T cell receptor beta chains sequenced from one sample in a study of cytomegalovirus exposure and HLA in healthy donors. Both 60 Vbeta primers and 13 Jbeta primers went into the PCR. Sequencing was performed with immunoSEQ multiplex PCR; in TCRdb, only in-frame clones are kept and a portion is missing. The table shows about 200,000 clones, with roughly 80% occurring only once. The specimen sequenced was PBMCs. These receptors came from a male donor in good health and CMV-seronegative.

The CDR3 loop is CSVRTAGNTIYF. The CDR3 DNA reads TGCAGCGTGCGGACAGCGGGAAACACCATATATTTT. The rearrangement links TRBV29-1 to TRBJ1-3, with a weak D call TRBD1 (6 bases). The germline V gene has CDR1 SQVTM and CDR2 ANQGSEA. This CDR3 comprises 12 residues. Deletions cut 6 bases from V and 4 bases from J, with 10 bases between.

The chain uses TRBV9 and TRBJ1-1, with D uncertain. The CDR3 is 13 residues long. CDR1 is SGDLS, CDR2 YYNGEE, per germline. V lost 3 bases and J lost 0, with 6 bases in between. The CDR3 protein is CASSGGMNTEAFF. The CDR3 bases are TGTGCCAGCAGCGGCGGCATGAACACTGAAGCTTTCTTT.

The chain is built from TRBV4-2 and TRBJ2-2, with TRBD2 as a possible D gene (6 bases). The CDR3 spans 16 residues. Trimming took 2 bases from V and 5 from J, leaving 15 bases between them. Per the germline V gene, CDR1 is LGHNA and CDR2 is YNFKEQ. In nucleotides, the CDR3 is TGTGCCAGCAGCCAACGGGGACTTGAGAATACCGGGGAGCTGTTTTTT. Translated: CASSQRGLENTGELFF.

This rearrangement joins TRBV18 to TRBJ1-5; TRBD1 matches 10 bases. Per germline, CDR1 KGHSH and CDR2 LQKENI. The CDR3 has 16 amino acids. V lost 3 bases and J lost 7; bases outside the gene matches: 9. CDR3 DNA: TGTGCCAGCTCACCCTCCGGGACAGGGGAATGGCAGCCCCAGCATTTT. Translating it yields CASSPSGTGEWQPQHF.